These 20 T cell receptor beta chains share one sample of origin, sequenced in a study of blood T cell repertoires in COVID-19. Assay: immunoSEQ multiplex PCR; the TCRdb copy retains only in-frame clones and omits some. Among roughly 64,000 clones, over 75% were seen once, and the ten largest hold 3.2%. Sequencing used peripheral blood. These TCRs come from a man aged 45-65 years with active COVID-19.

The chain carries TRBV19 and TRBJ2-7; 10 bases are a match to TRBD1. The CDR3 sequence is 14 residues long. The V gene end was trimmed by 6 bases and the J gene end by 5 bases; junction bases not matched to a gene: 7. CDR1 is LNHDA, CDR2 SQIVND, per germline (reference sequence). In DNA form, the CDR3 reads TGTGCCAGTAGGGTGACAGGGGGCGTAAACGAGCAGTACTTC. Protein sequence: CASRVTGGVNEQYF.

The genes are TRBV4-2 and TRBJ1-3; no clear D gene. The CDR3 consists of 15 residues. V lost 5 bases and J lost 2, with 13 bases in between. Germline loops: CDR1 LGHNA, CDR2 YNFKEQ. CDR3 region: CASSTPGTAGNTIYF. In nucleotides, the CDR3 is TGTGCCAGCAGCACACCGGGAACAGCTGGAAACACCATATATTTT.

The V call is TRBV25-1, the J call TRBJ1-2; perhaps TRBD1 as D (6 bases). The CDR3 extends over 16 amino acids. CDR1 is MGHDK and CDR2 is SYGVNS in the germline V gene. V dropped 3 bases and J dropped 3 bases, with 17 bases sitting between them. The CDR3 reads CASSDVGTRGDYGYTF. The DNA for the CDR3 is TGTGCCAGCAGTGACGTTGGGACACGAGGGGACTATGGCTACACCTTC.

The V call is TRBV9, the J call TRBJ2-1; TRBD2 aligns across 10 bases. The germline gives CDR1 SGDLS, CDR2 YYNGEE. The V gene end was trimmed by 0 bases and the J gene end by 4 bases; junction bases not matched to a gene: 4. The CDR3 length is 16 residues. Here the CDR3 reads CASSVARTSGYNEQFF. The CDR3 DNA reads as TGTGCCAGCAGCGTAGCCCGGACTAGCGGTTACAATGAGCAGTTCTTC.

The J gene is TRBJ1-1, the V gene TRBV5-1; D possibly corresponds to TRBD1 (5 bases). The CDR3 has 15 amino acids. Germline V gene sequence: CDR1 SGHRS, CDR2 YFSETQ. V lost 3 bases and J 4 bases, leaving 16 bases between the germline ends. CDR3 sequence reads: CASSSARTGSTEAFF. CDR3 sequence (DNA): TGCGCCAGCAGCTCCGCCCGAACAGGTAGCACTGAAGCTTTCTTT.

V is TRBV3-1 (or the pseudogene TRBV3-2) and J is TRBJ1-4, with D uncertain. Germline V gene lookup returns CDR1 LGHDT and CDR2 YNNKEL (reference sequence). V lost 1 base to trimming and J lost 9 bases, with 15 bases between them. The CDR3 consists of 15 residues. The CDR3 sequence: CASSQVNGLMKKLFF. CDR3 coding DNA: TGTGCCAGCAGCCAAGTGAACGGACTAATGAAAAAACTGTTTTTT.

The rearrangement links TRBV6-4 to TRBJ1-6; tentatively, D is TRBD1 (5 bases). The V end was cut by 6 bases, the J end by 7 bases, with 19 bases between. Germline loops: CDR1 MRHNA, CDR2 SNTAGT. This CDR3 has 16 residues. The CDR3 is CASSPSGALFNSPLHF. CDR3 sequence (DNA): TGTGCCAGCAGCCCTAGCGGGGCATTGTTCAATTCACCCCTCCACTTT.

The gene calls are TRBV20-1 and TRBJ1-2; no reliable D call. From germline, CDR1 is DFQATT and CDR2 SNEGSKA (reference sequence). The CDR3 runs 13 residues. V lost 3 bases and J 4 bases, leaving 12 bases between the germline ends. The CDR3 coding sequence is TGCAGTGCTAGTGCAGCGGGTGGCTATGGCTACACCTTC. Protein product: CSASAAGGYGYTF.

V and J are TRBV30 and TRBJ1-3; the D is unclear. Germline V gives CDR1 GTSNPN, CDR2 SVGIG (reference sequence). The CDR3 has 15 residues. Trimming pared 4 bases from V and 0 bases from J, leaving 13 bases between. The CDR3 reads CAWNRGGSSGNTIYF. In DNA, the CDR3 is TGTGCCTGGAACCGAGGTGGGAGCTCTGGAAACACCATATATTTT.

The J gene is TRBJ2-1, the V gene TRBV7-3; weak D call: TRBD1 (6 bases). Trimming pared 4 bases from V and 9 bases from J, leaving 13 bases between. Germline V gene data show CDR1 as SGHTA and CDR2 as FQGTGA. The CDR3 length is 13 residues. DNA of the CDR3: TGTGCCAGCAGCTCTACAGGGTTCGGTGAGCAGTTCTTC. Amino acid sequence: CASSSTGFGEQFF.

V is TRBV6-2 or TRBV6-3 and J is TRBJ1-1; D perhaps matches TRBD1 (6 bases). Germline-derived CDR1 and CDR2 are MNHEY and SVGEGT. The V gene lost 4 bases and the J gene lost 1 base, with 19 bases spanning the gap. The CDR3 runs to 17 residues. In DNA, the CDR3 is TGTGCCAGCAGTTGGAACGCATACAGGGCAGAGAACACTGAAGCTTTCTTT. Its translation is CASSWNAYRAENTEAFF.

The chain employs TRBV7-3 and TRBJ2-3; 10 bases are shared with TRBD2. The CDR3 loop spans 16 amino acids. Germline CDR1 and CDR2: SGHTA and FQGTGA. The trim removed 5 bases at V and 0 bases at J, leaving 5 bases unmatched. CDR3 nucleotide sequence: TGTGCCAGCAGCCGTACTAGCGGGATTAGCACAGATACGCAGTATTTT. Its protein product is CASSRTSGISTDTQYF.

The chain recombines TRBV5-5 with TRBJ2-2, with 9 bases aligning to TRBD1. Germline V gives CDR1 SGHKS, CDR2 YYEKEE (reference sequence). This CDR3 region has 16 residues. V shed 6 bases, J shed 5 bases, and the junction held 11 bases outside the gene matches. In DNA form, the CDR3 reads TGTGCCAGCACCCCGGAACAGGGGGCAATTACCGGGGAGCTGTTTTTT. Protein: CASTPEQGAITGELFF.

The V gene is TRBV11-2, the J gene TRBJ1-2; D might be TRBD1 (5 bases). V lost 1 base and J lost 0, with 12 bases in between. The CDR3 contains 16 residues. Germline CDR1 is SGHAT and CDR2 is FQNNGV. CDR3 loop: CASSLVAGQANYGYTF. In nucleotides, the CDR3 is TGTGCCAGCAGCTTAGTCGCAGGACAAGCTAACTATGGCTACACCTTC.

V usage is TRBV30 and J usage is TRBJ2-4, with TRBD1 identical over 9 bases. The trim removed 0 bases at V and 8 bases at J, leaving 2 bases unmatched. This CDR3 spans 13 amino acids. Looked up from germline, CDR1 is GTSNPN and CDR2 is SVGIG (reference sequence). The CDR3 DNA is TGTGCCTGGAGTGTACAGGGGGCCGACATTCAGTACTTC. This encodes CAWSVQGADIQYF.

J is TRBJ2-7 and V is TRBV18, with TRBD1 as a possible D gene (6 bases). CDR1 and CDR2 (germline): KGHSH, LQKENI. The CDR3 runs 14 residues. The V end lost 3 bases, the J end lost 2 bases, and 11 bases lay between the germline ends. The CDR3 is CASSPSQGTYEQYF. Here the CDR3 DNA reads TGTGCCAGCTCACCTTCACAGGGAACCTACGAGCAGTACTTC.

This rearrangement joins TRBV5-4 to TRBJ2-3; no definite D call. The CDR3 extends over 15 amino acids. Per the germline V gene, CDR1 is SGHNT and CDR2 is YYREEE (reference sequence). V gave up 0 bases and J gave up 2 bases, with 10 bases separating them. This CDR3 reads CASSLGLENTDTQYF. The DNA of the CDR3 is TGTGCCAGCAGCTTGGGGTTAGAAAACACAGATACGCAGTATTTT.

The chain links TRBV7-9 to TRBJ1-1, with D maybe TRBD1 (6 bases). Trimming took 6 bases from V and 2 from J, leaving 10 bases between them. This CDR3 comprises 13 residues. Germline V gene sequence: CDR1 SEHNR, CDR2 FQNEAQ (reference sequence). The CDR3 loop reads CASRRTDNTEAFF. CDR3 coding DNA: TGTGCCAGCAGGAGGACAGACAACACTGAAGCTTTCTTT.

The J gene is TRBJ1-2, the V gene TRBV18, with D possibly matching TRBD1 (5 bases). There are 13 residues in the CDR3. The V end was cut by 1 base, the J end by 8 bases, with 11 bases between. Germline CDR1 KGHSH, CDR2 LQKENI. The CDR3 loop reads CASSPRQNHGYTF. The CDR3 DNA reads TGTGCCAGCTCACCACGACAGAACCACGGCTACACCTTC.

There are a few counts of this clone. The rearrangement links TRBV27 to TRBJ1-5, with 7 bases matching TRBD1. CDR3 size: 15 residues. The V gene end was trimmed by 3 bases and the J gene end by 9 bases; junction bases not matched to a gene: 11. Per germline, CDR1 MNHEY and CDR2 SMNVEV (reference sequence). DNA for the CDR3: TGTGCCAGCAGTTTGGTGGGGGGCGCAGGGGGGCCCCAGCATTTT. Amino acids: CASSLVGGAGGPQHF.